Each of the 20 T cell receptor beta chains below was sequenced from the same sample in a study of beta chain features in type 1 diabetes. The whole isolated RNA underwent reverse transcription, so sequencing captured expressed TCRB transcripts. The protocol was immunoSEQ multiplex PCR, while the TCRdb copy is restricted to in-frame clones and leaves out a portion. The sample consists of roughly 230,000 clones, 9.6% of them appearing once. The sample comprised naive CD4+ T cells from blood. These receptors came from a woman aged 18-30 years in good health.

The CDR3 reads CASSLTGSSSYNEQFF. For the CDR3, the DNA is TGTGCCAGCAGTTTAACAGGGTCGAGCTCCTACAATGAGCAGTTCTTC. The genes are TRBV27 and TRBJ2-1; the D gene is possibly TRBD1 (6 bases). The germline V gene has CDR1 MNHEY and CDR2 SMNVEV (reference sequence). V was pared by 2 bases and J by 0 bases, with 11 bases between. This CDR3 spans 16 amino acids.

This clone was picked up a small number of times. V usage is TRBV19 and J usage is TRBJ2-1, with a tentative D call TRBD2 (5 bases). CDR3 length: 12 residues. V was cut by 7 bases and J by 8 bases, with 12 bases left in between. CDR1 and CDR2 from the germline V gene are LNHDA and SQIVND (reference sequence). In DNA form, the CDR3 reads TGTGCCAGTAAGTCCCTCGGGGATGAGCAGTTCTTC. It is translated as CASKSLGDEQFF. The whole variable domain, remainder taken from reference TRBV19 and TRBJ2-1, is DGGITQSPKYLFRKEGQNVTLSCEQNLNHDAMYWYRQDPGQGLRLIYYSQIVNDFQKGDIAEGYSVSREKKESFPLTVTSAQKNPTAFYLCASKSLGDEQFFGPGTRLTVL.

The CDR3 DNA reads TGTGCCAGCTCACCTGAGACTAGCGGCAACTACGAGCAGTACTTC. Translation gives CASSPETSGNYEQYF. The chain uses TRBV18 and TRBJ2-7, with 9 bases fitting TRBD2. CDR1 and CDR2 from the germline V gene are KGHSH and LQKENI. The V segment lost 3 bases and the J segment 3 bases; nucleotides outside the gene matches: 6. The CDR3 contains 15 residues. Drawing the rest from reference TRBV18 and TRBJ2-7, the complete variable domain is NAGVMQNPRHLVRRRGQEARLRCSPMKGHSHVYWYRQLPEEGLKFMVYLQKENIIDESGMPKERFSAEFPKEGPSILRIQQVVRGDSAAYFCASSPETSGNYEQYFGPGTRLTVT.

V gene TRBV5-1 combines with J gene TRBJ1-2, with D perhaps TRBD1 (5 bases). The CDR3 has 15 residues. Trimming pared 4 bases from V and 4 bases from J, leaving 17 bases between. Germline-derived CDR1 and CDR2 are SGHRS and YFSETQ. The CDR3 here is CASSPSPGGTYGYTF. Written as DNA, the CDR3 is TGCGCCAGCAGCCCAAGCCCTGGGGGGACCTATGGCTACACCTTC.

This clone has a handful of counts. The V call is TRBV6-5, the J call TRBJ2-7; 8 nucleotides agree with TRBD2. Germline V gene data show CDR1 as MNHEY and CDR2 as SVGAGI. V lost 0 bases and J lost 3; bases outside the gene matches: 4. The CDR3 length is 15 residues. DNA for the CDR3: TGTGCCAGCAGTTACTCCGGGACTAGTCGCTACGAGCAGTACTTC. It translates to CASSYSGTSRYEQYF.

This clone showed up just a few times. The chain uses TRBV2 and TRBJ2-3; the D is unclear. V was pared by 8 bases and J by 6 bases, with 9 bases between. The germline V gene encodes CDR1 SNHLY and CDR2 FYNNEI. The CDR3 has 11 amino acids. The CDR3 loop reads CASSAADTQYF. As DNA, the CDR3 is TGTGCCAGCTCCGCGGCTGATACGCAGTATTTT.

This clone has just a few counts. The chain employs TRBV15 and TRBJ2-5; D is unclear. The V end lost 0 bases, the J end lost 1 base, and 12 bases lay between the germline ends. There are 16 residues in the CDR3. CDR1 LNHNV and CDR2 YYDKDF come from the germline V gene (reference sequence). CDR3 sequence: CATSRDLIGSQETQYF. CDR3 nucleotides: TGTGCCACCAGCAGAGATCTGATTGGCAGCCAAGAGACCCAGTACTTC.

This sequence joins TRBV29-1 and TRBJ1-5; D is ambiguous. Trimming shortened V by 6 bases and J by 7 bases, and 13 bases separated the two germline ends. In germline, CDR1 is SQVTM, CDR2 ANQGSEA. CDR3 size: 12 residues. The CDR3 coding sequence is TGCAGCGTAGGACTTAGAGGCCAGCCCCAGCATTTT. The encoded protein is CSVGLRGQPQHF.

The rearrangement joins TRBV6-1 to TRBJ1-1, with 8 bases identical to TRBD1. Unmatched junction bases numbered 4, after V lost 2 bases and J lost 8 bases. CDR1 MNHNS and CDR2 SASEGT come from the germline V gene. This CDR3 has 13 residues. The CDR3, as DNA: TGTGCCAGCAGTGAACCGGACAGGGCGGAAGCTTTCTTT. It encodes CASSEPDRAEAFF.

The DNA for the CDR3 is TGTGCCAGCAGCCAAGAAGGTGCACTAGCGGGAGAAGAGACCCAGTACTTC. Amino acids: CASSQEGALAGEETQYF. The chain carries TRBV4-2 and TRBJ2-5; TRBD2 agrees at 11 bases. Germline trimming cut 0 bases from V and 3 bases from J; bases unmatched to any gene: 6. The CDR3 loop spans 17 amino acids. Germline values: CDR1 LGHNA, CDR2 YNFKEQ.

Only a few counts were recorded for this clone. This rearrangement joins TRBV5-1 to TRBJ2-1; 8 bases map to TRBD2. The CDR3 covers 15 residues. Germline CDR1 reads SGHRS; CDR2 reads YFSETQ. V trimming: 0 bases; J trimming: 8 bases; junction bases outside the gene matches: 7. The CDR3 loop reads CASSLGTSPGDEQFF. The DNA of the CDR3 is TGCGCCAGCAGCTTGGGGACTAGCCCCGGGGATGAGCAGTTCTTC.

This chain uses TRBV6-5 with TRBJ1-1, with 9 bases aligning to TRBD1. Germline V gene sequence: CDR1 MNHEY, CDR2 SVGAGI. The CDR3 runs 13 residues. Trimming at V came to 6 bases and at J to 1 base, leaving 0 bases not matched to a gene. The CDR3 nucleotides read TGTGCCAGCAGACAGGGGGCGAACACTGAAGCTTTCTTT. It yields the protein CASRQGANTEAFF.

There are a few counts of this clone. The chain combines TRBV2 with TRBJ2-5; 7 nucleotides line up with TRBD1. V lost 4 bases to trimming and J lost 2 bases; unmatched junction nucleotides: 4. Germline V gene sequence: CDR1 SNHLY, CDR2 FYNNEI. The CDR3 is 14 amino acids. The CDR3 is CASSAGQNQETQYF. The CDR3 DNA sequence: TGTGCCAGCAGTGCGGGACAGAATCAAGAGACCCAGTACTTC.

The rearrangement joins TRBV2 to TRBJ1-2; 8 nucleotides align to TRBD1. J was trimmed by 8 bases and V by 8 bases; bases with no gene match: 7. This CDR3 has 12 residues. CDR1 is SNHLY, CDR2 FYNNEI, per germline. The chain's CDR3 is CASGTGLRGYTF. CDR3 DNA sequence: TGTGCCAGCGGGACAGGACTTCGAGGCTACACCTTC.

V and J are TRBV9 and TRBJ1-6, with 9 bases aligning to TRBD1. The CDR3 totals 14 residues. J was trimmed by 10 bases and V by 3 bases; bases with no gene match: 5. The germline V gene encodes CDR1 SGDLS and CDR2 YYNGEE. CDR3 nucleotides: TGTGCCAGCAGCGCGGGACAGGGAGTGTCACCCCTCCACTTT. It is translated as CASSAGQGVSPLHF.

V usage is TRBV4-2 and J usage is TRBJ1-3; D is uncertain. From germline, CDR1 is LGHNA and CDR2 YNFKEQ. The V gene lost 0 bases and the J gene lost 2 bases, with 8 bases spanning the gap. CDR3 length: 15 amino acids. The chain's CDR3 is CASSQDTQTGNTIYF. CDR3 bases: TGTGCCAGCAGCCAAGATACCCAGACTGGAAACACCATATATTTT.

This clone was found a few times. The V gene is TRBV2, the J gene TRBJ1-1; tentative D call: TRBD1 (6 bases). Trimming left V 7 bases short and J 6 bases short, with 12 bases between. This CDR3 comprises 12 residues. Germline V gene sequence: CDR1 SNHLY, CDR2 FYNNEI. CDR3 residues: CASNRATAEAFF. The CDR3 bases are TGTGCCAGCAACAGGGCGACCGCTGAAGCTTTCTTT.

The V call is TRBV30, the J call TRBJ2-1, with a possible D match to TRBD2 (6 bases). Trimming removed 0 bases from V and 9 bases from J, with 15 bases in between. The CDR3 consists of 14 residues. Germline loops: CDR1 GTSNPN, CDR2 SVGIG (reference sequence). The CDR3 reads CAWSVSGRFGEQFF. The CDR3 DNA follows: TGTGCCTGGAGTGTATCGGGGAGGTTCGGTGAGCAGTTCTTC.

This clone was counted a few times. The sample contains more than one DNA sequence encoding this CDR3. This sequence joins TRBV6-5 and TRBJ2-5; maybe TRBD2 (6 bases). Germline V lookup: CDR1 MNHEY, CDR2 SVGAGI. V gave up 6 bases and J gave up 5 bases, with 7 bases separating them. The CDR3 is 11 amino acids. The CDR3 region has the DNA TGTGCCAGCAGACGGGGGGAGACCCAGTACTTC. Its protein is CASRRGETQYF.

The chain couples TRBV5-6 to TRBJ2-7; tentative D call: TRBD2 (5 bases). Germline loops: CDR1 SGHDT, CDR2 YYEEEE. Trimming removed 0 bases at V and 0 bases at J, with 7 bases between. The CDR3 extends over 14 amino acids. The CDR3 coding sequence is TGTGCCAGCAGCTTGGGGCGGGTCTCCTACGAGCAGTACTTC. Encoded protein: CASSLGRVSYEQYF.